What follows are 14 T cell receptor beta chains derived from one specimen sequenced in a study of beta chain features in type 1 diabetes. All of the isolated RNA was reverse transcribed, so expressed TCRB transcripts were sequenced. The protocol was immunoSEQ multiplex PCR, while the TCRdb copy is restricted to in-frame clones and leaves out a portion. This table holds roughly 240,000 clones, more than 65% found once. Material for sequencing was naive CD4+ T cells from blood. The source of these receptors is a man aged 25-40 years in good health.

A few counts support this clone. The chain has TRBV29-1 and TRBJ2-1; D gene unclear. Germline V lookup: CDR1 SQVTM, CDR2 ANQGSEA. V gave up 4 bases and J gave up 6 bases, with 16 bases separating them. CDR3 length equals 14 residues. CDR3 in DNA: TGCAGCGTTGCGGGCCGTCTGGGCCTCAATGAGCAGTTCTTC. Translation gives CSVAGRLGLNEQFF.

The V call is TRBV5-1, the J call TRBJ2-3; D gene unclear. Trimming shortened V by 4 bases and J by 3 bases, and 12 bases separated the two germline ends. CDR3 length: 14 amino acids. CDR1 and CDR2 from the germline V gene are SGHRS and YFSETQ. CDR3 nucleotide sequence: TGCGCCAGCAGCACCGGAAGACCGACAGATACGCAGTATTTT. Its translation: CASSTGRPTDTQYF.

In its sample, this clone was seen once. Here the CDR3 DNA reads TGTGCCAGCAGCGCCAGGGGCAGCGGCGCTGAAGCTTTCTTT. The encoded protein is CASSARGSGAEAFF. The chain has TRBV7-2 and TRBJ1-1, with D maybe TRBD1 (6 bases). V lost 5 bases and J 6 bases, leaving 16 bases between the germline ends. The V gene's germline CDR1 is SGHTA and CDR2 FQGNSA. The CDR3 extends over 14 amino acids. Full variable domain (missing parts from reference TRBV7-2 and TRBJ1-1): GAGVSQSPSNKVTEKGKDVELRCDPISGHTALYWYRQSLGQGLEFLIYFQGNSAPDKSGLPSDRFSAERTGGSVSTLTIQRTQQEDSAVYLCASSARGSGAEAFFGQGTRLTVV.

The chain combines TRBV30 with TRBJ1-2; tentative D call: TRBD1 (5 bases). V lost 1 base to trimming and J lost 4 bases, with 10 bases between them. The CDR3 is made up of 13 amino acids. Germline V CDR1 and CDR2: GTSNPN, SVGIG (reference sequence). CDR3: CAWSGAGFYGYTF. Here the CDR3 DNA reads TGTGCCTGGAGTGGAGCAGGGTTCTATGGCTACACCTTC.

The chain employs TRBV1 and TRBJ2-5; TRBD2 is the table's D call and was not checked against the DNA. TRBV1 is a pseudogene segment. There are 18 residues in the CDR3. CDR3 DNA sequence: TGCACCAGCAGCCAAGATCGAAGACTAGCGGCGTTCGGCGAGACCCAGTACTTC. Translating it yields CTSSQDRRLAAFGETQYF.

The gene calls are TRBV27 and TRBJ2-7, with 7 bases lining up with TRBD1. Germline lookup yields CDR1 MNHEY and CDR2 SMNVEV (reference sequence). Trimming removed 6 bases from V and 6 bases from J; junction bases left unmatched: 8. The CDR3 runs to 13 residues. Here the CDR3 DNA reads TGTGCCAGCAGGCCGGGACAGAACATCGAGCAGTACTTC. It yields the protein CASRPGQNIEQYF.

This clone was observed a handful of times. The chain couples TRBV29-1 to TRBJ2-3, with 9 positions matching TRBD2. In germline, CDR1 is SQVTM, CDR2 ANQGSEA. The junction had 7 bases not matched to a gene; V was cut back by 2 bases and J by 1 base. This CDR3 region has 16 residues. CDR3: CSVEWLAGQGTDTQYF. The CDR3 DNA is TGCAGCGTTGAATGGCTAGCGGGACAAGGCACAGATACGCAGTATTTT.

The CDR3: CASGSPRGPYEQYF. The CDR3 region has the DNA TGTGCTAGTGGTTCCCCTCGGGGACCCTACGAGCAGTACTTC. V is TRBV12-5 and J is TRBJ2-7; either TRBD1 or TRBD2 may supply D (5 bases each). The germline V gene has CDR1 LGHNT and CDR2 FRNRAP. CDR3 length: 14 amino acids. Trimming took 4 bases from V and 2 from J, leaving 12 bases between them.

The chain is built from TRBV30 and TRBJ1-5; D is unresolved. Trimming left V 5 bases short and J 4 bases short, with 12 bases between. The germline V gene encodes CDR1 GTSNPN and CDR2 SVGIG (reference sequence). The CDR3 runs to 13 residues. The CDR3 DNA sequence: TGTGCCTGGGGTAGCGGGCCGAATCAGCCCCAGCATTTT. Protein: CAWGSGPNQPQHF.

The CDR3 region has the DNA TGTGCCAGCAGCGTAGTAGGCAGGGGGGATACGCAGTATTTT. This gives the protein CASSVVGRGDTQYF. The rearrangement uses TRBV9 and TRBJ2-3; 7 nucleotides match TRBD1. V was pared by 0 bases and J by 6 bases, with 4 bases of the junction left unmatched. CDR3 length: 14 residues. The germline CDR1 and CDR2 sequences are SGDLS and YYNGEE.

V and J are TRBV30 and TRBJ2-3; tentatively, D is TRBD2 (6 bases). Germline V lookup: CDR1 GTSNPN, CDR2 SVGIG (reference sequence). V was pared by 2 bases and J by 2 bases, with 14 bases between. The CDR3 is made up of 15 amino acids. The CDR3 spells CAWSPVGGNTDTQYF. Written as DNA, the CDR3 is TGTGCCTGGAGTCCCGTTGGCGGGAACACAGATACGCAGTATTTT.

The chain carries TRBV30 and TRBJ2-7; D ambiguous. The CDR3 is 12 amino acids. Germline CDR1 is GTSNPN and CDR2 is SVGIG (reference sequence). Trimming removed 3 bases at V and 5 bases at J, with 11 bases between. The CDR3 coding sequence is TGTGCCTGGAGCGCGACGACGAACGAGCAGTACTTC. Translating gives CAWSATTNEQYF. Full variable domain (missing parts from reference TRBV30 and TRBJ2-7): SQTIHQWPATLVQPVGSPLSLECTVEGTSNPNLYWYRQAAGRGLQLLFYSVGIGQISSEVPQNLSASRPQDRQFILSSKKLLLSDSGFYLCAWSATTNEQYFGPGTRLTVT.

CDR3 nucleotides: TGTGCCTGGAGTGTAGCCAGTATGTGGGATACGCAGTATTTT. Its translation: CAWSVASMWDTQYF. The J gene is TRBJ2-3, the V gene TRBV30, with no clear D. CDR3 length equals 14 residues. Germline CDR1 reads GTSNPN; CDR2 reads SVGIG (reference sequence). V was trimmed by 0 bases and J by 6 bases, leaving 13 bases between them. Combining the CDR3 with reference TRBV30 and TRBJ2-3 gives the whole variable domain SQTIHQWPATLVQPVGSPLSLECTVEGTSNPNLYWYRQAAGRGLQLLFYSVGIGQISSEVPQNLSASRPQDRQFILSSKKLLLSDSGFYLCAWSVASMWDTQYFGPGTRLTVL.

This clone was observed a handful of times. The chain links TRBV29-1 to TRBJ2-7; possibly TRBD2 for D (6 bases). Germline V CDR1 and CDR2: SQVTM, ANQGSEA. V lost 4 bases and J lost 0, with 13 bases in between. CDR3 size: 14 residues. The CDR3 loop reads CSVAGRLSSYEQYF. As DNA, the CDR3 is TGCAGCGTTGCCGGGAGACTGAGCTCCTACGAGCAGTACTTC.